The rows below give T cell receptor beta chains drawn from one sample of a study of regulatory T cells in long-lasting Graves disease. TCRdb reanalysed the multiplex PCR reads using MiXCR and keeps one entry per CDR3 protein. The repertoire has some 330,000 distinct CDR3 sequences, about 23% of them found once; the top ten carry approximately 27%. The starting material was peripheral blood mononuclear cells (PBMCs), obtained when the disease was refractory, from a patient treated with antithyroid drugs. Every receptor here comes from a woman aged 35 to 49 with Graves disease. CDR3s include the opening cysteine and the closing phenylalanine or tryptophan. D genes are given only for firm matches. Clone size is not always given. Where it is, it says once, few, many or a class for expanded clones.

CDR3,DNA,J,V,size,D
CASSLTDTKRDEQFF,TGTGCCAGCAGTTTGACGGACACAAAACGGGATGAGCAGTTCTTC,TRBJ2-1,TRBV12-3/TRBV12-4,once,-
CSAGTSAKSEQFF,TGCAGTGCCGGGACTAGTGCTAAGAGTGAGCAGTTCTTC,TRBJ2-1,TRBV20-1,few,TRBD2
CSVVGAGYEQHF,TGCAGCGTTGTGGGGGCTGGCTACGAGCAGCACTTC,TRBJ2-7,TRBV29-1,-,-
CSAITGIGYTF,TGCAGCGCCATCACAGGGATCGGCTACACCTTC,TRBJ1-2,TRBV29-1,few,-
CASSLKTGGGANTEAFF,TGTGCCAGCAGCCTGAAGACAGGTGGAGGGGCTAACACTGAAGCTTTCTTT,TRBJ1-1,TRBV11-2,many,-
CASSQTGGYGYTF,TGTGCCAGCAGCCAGACAGGGGGCTATGGCTACACCTTC,TRBJ1-2,TRBV27,many,TRBD1
CASSEIARWGGSSSGNTIYF,TGTGCCAGCAGTGAAATTGCCCGCTGGGGGGGTTCCAGCTCTGGAAACACCATATATTTT,TRBJ1-3,TRBV2,-,-
CATSDAVGELFF,TGTGCCACCTCCGACGCTGTCGGGGAGCTGTTTTTT,TRBJ2-2,TRBV6-2/TRBV6-3,-,-
CSVRSGYREPQHF,TGCAGTGTTAGGTCGGGGTATCGGGAGCCCCAGCATTTT,TRBJ1-5,TRBV20-1,-,-
CASCRTGRNQPQHF,TGTGCCAGCTGTCGGACAGGGAGGAACCAGCCCCAGCATTTT,TRBJ1-5,TRBV2,few,TRBD1
CASSLTEGYQPQHF,TGTGCCAGCAGCCTGACAGAAGGATATCAGCCCCAGCATTTT,TRBJ1-5,TRBV2,many,-
CASSPETGPQETQYF,TGTGCCAGCAGCCCCGAAACCGGGCCTCAAGAGACCCAGTACTTC,TRBJ2-5,TRBV11-2,many,-
CASSEGQAKNSPPHF,TGCGCCAGCAGTGAGGGTCAGGCCAAAAATTCACCCCCCCACTTT,TRBJ1-6,TRBV10-2,once,-
CASGITEYTEAFF,TGTGCTAGTGGAATCACGGAGTACACTGAAGCTTTCTTT,TRBJ1-1,TRBV12-5,many,-
CASSPGTSRGEAFF,TGTGCCAGCTCACCCGGGACCTCAAGGGGTGAAGCTTTCTTT,TRBJ1-1,TRBV18,-,-
CASSHGSKNTGELFF,TGTGCCAGCAGCCACGGTAGCAAGAACACCGGGGAGCTGTTTTTT,TRBJ2-2,TRBV16,-,-
CASSLGPRGNYEQYF,TGTGCCAGCAGCTTGGGGCCCCGGGGGAACTACGAGCAGTACTTC,TRBJ2-7,TRBV5-5,-,-
CASRMQGATYEQYF,TGTGCCAGCAGGATGCAGGGGGCCACCTACGAGCAGTACTTC,TRBJ2-7,TRBV28,many,TRBD1
CASSSRTRDYTGELFF,TGTGCCAGCAGCTCGCGGACCAGAGACTACACCGGGGAGCTGTTTTTT,TRBJ2-2,TRBV7-2,-,-
CASSLPRVGNEQFF,TGTGCCAGCAGTTTACCAAGGGTTGGGAATGAGCAGTTCTTC,TRBJ2-1,TRBV28,-,-
CASSQDRQTLPSYEQYF,TGCGCCAGCAGCCAAGATCGTCAGACGTTACCCTCCTACGAGCAGTACTTC,TRBJ2-7,TRBV4-1,few,-
CASSQAGGAGQETQYF,TGCGCCAGCAGCCAAGCGGGAGGGGCGGGGCAAGAGACCCAGTACTTC,TRBJ2-5,TRBV4-1,few,TRBD2
CASSLLAGGPGGELFF,TGTGCCAGCAGCCTTTTAGCGGGAGGGCCAGGCGGGGAGCTGTTTTTT,TRBJ2-2,TRBV28,many,TRBD2
CASSGDRGNTGELFF,TGTGCCAGCAGTGGGGACAGGGGTAACACCGGGGAGCTGTTTTTT,TRBJ2-2,TRBV6-2/TRBV6-3,few,TRBD1
CASRISFQPQHF,TGTGCCAGCAGGATAAGTTTTCAGCCCCAGCATTTT,TRBJ1-5,TRBV28,many,-
CASRRKGARETQYF,TGTGCCAGCAGACGCAAGGGGGCTCGGGAGACCCAGTACTTC,TRBJ2-5,TRBV6-1,many,TRBD1
CASSLSAGQMERGYTF,TGTGCCAGCAGTTTATCGGCGGGACAGATGGAAAGAGGCTACACCTTC,TRBJ1-2,TRBV27,many,TRBD1
CAGGYYNEQFF,TGTGCCGGTGGGTACTACAATGAGCAGTTCTTC,TRBJ2-1,TRBV25-1,few,-
CASSQGGTATEKLFF,TGCGCCAGCAGCCAAGGCGGGACAGCGACTGAAAAACTGTTTTTT,TRBJ1-4,TRBV4-1,-,TRBD1
CSATLRPGNTEAFF,TGCAGCGCCACTTTACGGCCGGGGAACACTGAAGCTTTCTTT,TRBJ1-1,TRBV29-1,many,-
CASRYNNRDLLMNTEAFF,TGTGCCAGCAGATACAATAACAGGGATTTACTCATGAACACTGAAGCTTTCTTT,TRBJ1-1,TRBV6-1,many,-
CASRSHGLAGIQETQYF,TGTGCCAGCAGATCTCATGGACTAGCGGGAATACAAGAGACCCAGTACTTC,TRBJ2-5,TRBV28,many,TRBD2
CAISESQPRGYEQYF,TGTGCCATCAGTGAGTCTCAACCGCGGGGCTACGAGCAGTACTTC,TRBJ2-7,TRBV10-3,-,-
CASSLSADDTGELFF,TGTGCCAGCAGTTTATCTGCAGATGACACCGGGGAGCTGTTTTTT,TRBJ2-2,TRBV28,many,-
CASSFSGDTQYF,TGTGCCAGCAGTTTCTCGGGGGATACGCAGTATTTT,TRBJ2-3,TRBV6-2/TRBV6-3,few,-
CASSYVNSPETQYF,TGTGCCAGCAGTTACGTTAATAGCCCAGAGACCCAGTACTTC,TRBJ2-5,TRBV6-5,many,-
CASSVDRVHTGELFF,TGTGCCAGCAGTGTGGACAGGGTGCACACCGGGGAGCTGTTTTTT,TRBJ2-2,TRBV6-4,-,TRBD1
CASSPELNTGELFF,TGTGCCAGCAGCCCGGAACTGAACACCGGGGAGCTGTTTTTT,TRBJ2-2,TRBV7-3,-,-